These 11 T cell receptor beta chains share one sample of origin, sequenced in a study of control samples from healthy donors and cancer patients. TCRdb keeps only in-frame clones here, not all; method: immunoSEQ multiplex PCR. The repertoire holds 350,000 to 450,000 clones, about 93% seen once, with 5.5% to 8% in the top ten. Material for sequencing was PBMCs. Receptors were obtained from a man aged 35-49 years with head and neck cancer.

This chain links TRBV6-2 or TRBV6-3 with TRBJ2-7; TRBD1 might be the D (6 bases). CDR1 and CDR2 (germline): MNHEY, SVGEGT. CDR3 length equals 15 residues. V was clipped by 0 bases and J by 6 bases, with 15 bases between them. The CDR3 nucleotides read TGTGCCAGCAGTTACTCAGAGTCCAGGGGCCTCGAGCAGTACTTC. This sequence encodes CASSYSESRGLEQYF.

The genes are TRBV6-5 and TRBJ1-1; 7 bases align to TRBD1. The CDR3 runs to 16 residues. With V trimmed by 2 bases and J by 5 bases, 11 bases remained unmatched. Looked up from germline, CDR1 is MNHEY and CDR2 is SVGAGI. As DNA, the CDR3 is TGTGCCAGCAGTTACGCCTCCCCCCGCAGGGGGACTGAAGCTTTCTTT. Translated, it gives CASSYASPRRGTEAFF.

Only one count was recorded for this clone. The V gene is TRBV6-5, the J gene TRBJ1-2; 9 positions agree with TRBD1. CDR3 length: 15 residues. V trimming: 4 bases; J trimming: 5 bases; junction bases outside the gene matches: 8. CDR1 and CDR2 (germline): MNHEY, SVGAGI. The CDR3 region is CASSSQAGTGYGYTF. The CDR3 DNA follows: TGTGCCAGCAGTTCCCAAGCCGGGACAGGGTATGGCTACACCTTC.

The chain recombines TRBV19 with TRBJ1-5; TRBD1 might be the D (6 bases). Trimming cost V 4 bases and J 3 bases, with 10 bases left between them. This CDR3 comprises 14 residues. Looked up from germline, CDR1 is LNHDA and CDR2 is SQIVND (reference sequence). CDR3 sequence: CASSNTGTNQPQHF. The CDR3 nucleotides are TGTGCCAGTAGTAATACAGGGACCAATCAGCCCCAGCATTTT.

This clone showed up just once. The chain has TRBV7-2 and TRBJ2-4; no reliable D call. CDR1 and CDR2 (germline): SGHTA, FQGNSA. This CDR3 has 14 amino acids. V was shortened by 5 bases and J by 13 bases, with 21 bases between the two germline ends. The CDR3 reads CASSPVYEAWFQYF. The CDR3 DNA reads TGTGCCAGCAGCCCAGTATACGAGGCTTGGTTCCAGTACTTC.

The V gene is TRBV9, the J gene TRBJ1-2, with D perhaps TRBD1 (6 bases). V gave up 0 bases and J gave up 0 bases, with 9 bases separating them. Per the germline V gene, CDR1 is SGDLS and CDR2 is YYNGEE. The CDR3 loop spans 15 amino acids. The CDR3 region has the DNA TGTGCCAGCAGCGTAGGAGGACAGCCTAACTATGGCTACACCTTC. This translates into CASSVGGQPNYGYTF.

This chain connects TRBV25-1 to TRBJ2-5; 10 nucleotides match TRBD1. The CDR3 runs to 17 residues. V shed 1 base, J shed 2 bases, and the junction held 7 bases outside the gene matches. Germline CDR1 and CDR2: MGHDK and SYGVNS. The CDR3 protein is CASSELGQGSSQETQYF. Written as DNA, the CDR3 is TGTGCCAGCAGTGAATTGGGACAGGGGTCTTCACAAGAGACCCAGTACTTC.

This chain uses TRBV5-1 with TRBJ1-5; 9 bases align to TRBD1. Germline V gene lookup returns CDR1 SGHRS and CDR2 YFSETQ. The CDR3 contains 14 residues. J lost 6 bases, V lost 2 bases, and 3 bases had no gene match. The CDR3 DNA sequence: TGCGCCAGCAGCTTCACAGGGGGCGGTCAGCCCCAGCATTTT. Protein product: CASSFTGGGQPQHF.

The rearrangement links TRBV9 to TRBJ1-3; no reliable D call. The ends were cut back, 0 bases at V and 6 bases at J, with 13 bases in the middle. The germline V gene has CDR1 SGDLS and CDR2 YYNGEE. CDR3 length: 15 amino acids. The CDR3 region has the DNA TGTGCCAGCAGCGTAGGCGGGGTATCGACAAACACCATATATTTT. It codes for CASSVGGVSTNTIYF.

As concerns this clone: The sample has other DNA sequences that encode this CDR3 too. This chain links TRBV11-2 with TRBJ2-1; 9 nucleotides line up with TRBD2. CDR1 is SGHAT, CDR2 FQNNGV, per germline. CDR3 length: 15 amino acids. Trimming at V came to 5 bases and at J to 0 bases, leaving 2 bases not matched to a gene. The CDR3 nucleotides read TGTGCCAGCAGCAGTAGCGGGAGCTCCTACAATGAGCAGTTCTTC. It is translated as CASSSSGSSYNEQFF.

In this sample, this clone turned up once. The chain is built from TRBV28 and TRBJ2-7, with no clear D. Looked up from germline, CDR1 is MDHEN and CDR2 is SYDVKM. The CDR3 is 18 amino acids. V lost 2 bases and J lost 0, with 20 bases in between. This CDR3 reads CASSLTLIGQVSSYEQYF. The CDR3 bases are TGTGCCAGCAGTTTAACTCTAATCGGGCAGGTTAGCTCCTACGAGCAGTACTTC.